This T cell receptor (beta chain) derives from a study of tissue T cells after allogeneic stem cell transplantation. A few counts support this clone. Here immunoSEQ multiplex PCR was the method, and the copy in TCRdb shows in-frame clones only, minus some. Of tens of thousands of clones in the sample, about nine tenths were seen once. The germline V gene encodes CDR1 MNHEY and CDR2 SMNVEV (reference sequence). The CDR3 loop spans 12 amino acids. V was clipped by 5 bases and J by 8 bases, with 9 bases between them. This chain connects TRBV27 to TRBJ1-4; D unclear. This clonotype was obtained from a woman between 40 and 69 years old who later had graft-versus-host disease after an allogeneic stem cell transplant. Sample: blood, taken before transplantation. CDR3 amino acids: CASSPSDEKLFF. The CDR3 region has the DNA TGTGCCAGCAGTCCCTCAGACGAAAAACTGTTTTTT.